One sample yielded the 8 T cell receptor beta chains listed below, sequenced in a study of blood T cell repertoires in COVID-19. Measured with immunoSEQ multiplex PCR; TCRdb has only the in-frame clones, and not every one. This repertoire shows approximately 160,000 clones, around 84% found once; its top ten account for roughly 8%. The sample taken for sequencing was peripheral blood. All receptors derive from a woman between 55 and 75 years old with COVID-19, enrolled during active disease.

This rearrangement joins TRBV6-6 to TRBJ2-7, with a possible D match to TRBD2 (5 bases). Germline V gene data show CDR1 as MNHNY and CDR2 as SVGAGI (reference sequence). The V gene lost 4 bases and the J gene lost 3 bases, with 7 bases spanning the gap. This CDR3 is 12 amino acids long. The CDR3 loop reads CASSWESYEQYF. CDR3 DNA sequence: TGTGCCAGCAGTTGGGAGAGCTACGAGCAGTACTTC.

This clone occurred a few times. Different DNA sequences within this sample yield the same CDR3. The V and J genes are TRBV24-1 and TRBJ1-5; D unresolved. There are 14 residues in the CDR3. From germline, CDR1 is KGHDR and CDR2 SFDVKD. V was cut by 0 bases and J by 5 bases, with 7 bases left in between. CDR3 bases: TGTGCCACCAGTGATTTGTCGGGAGATCAGCCCCAGCATTTT. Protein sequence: CATSDLSGDQPQHF.

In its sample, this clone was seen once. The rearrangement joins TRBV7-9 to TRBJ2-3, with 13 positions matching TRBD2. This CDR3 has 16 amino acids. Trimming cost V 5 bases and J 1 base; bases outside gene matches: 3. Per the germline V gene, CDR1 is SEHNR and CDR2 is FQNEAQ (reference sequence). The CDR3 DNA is TGTGCCAGCAGCCAAGGACTAGCGGGGGGCACAGATACGCAGTATTTT. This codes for CASSQGLAGGTDTQYF.

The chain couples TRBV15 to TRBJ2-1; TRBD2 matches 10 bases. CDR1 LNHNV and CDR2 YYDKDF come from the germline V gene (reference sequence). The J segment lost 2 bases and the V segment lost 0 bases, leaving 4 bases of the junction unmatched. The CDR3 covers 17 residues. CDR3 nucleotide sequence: TGTGCCACCAGCAGAGAGGAAAGCGGGAGGGCCTACAATGAGCAGTTCTTC. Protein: CATSREESGRAYNEQFF.

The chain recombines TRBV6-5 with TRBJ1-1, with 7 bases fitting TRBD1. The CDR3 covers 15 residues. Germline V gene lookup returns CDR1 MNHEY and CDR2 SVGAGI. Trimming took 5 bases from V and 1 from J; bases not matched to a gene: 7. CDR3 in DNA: TGTGCCAGCAGTCAAAGGGGACAGCCGAACACTGAAGCTTTCTTT. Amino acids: CASSQRGQPNTEAFF.

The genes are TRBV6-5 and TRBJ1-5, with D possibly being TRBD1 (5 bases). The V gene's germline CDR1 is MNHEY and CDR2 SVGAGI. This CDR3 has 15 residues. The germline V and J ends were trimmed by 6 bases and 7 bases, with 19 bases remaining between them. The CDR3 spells CASRSQGNINQPQHF. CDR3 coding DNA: TGTGCCAGCAGATCCCAGGGAAATATCAACCAGCCCCAGCATTTT.

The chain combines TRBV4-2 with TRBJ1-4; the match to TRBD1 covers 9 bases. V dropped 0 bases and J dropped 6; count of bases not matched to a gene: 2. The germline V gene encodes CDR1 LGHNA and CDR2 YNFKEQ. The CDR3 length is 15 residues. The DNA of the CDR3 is TGTGCCAGCAGCCAAGAAGACAGGGGGTATGAAAAACTGTTTTTT. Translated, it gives CASSQEDRGYEKLFF.

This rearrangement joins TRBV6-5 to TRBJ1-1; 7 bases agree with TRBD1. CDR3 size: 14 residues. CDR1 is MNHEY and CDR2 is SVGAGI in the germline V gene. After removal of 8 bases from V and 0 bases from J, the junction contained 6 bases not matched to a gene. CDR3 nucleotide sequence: TGTGCCAGCTTGGACAGGCCCATGAACACTGAAGCTTTCTTT. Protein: CASLDRPMNTEAFF.